The T cell receptor (beta chain) under discussion was sequenced for a study of blood T cell repertoires in COVID-19. Study overall: The samples span acute and convalescent COVID-19 from the United States, Italy and Spain.

How the authors handled the data: It was from reference gene primer amplification that nucleated cell counts were estimated. Assay: immunoSEQ multiplex PCR; the TCRdb copy retains only in-frame clones and omits some. V and J calls plus clone size are reproduced from that table; the DNA served to infer D and trimming. Here the sample spans about 390,000 clones, around 87% being singletons. CDR3 length: 15 amino acids. Germline loops: CDR1 GTSNPN, CDR2 SVGIG (reference sequence). Trimming removed 1 base from V and 5 bases from J, with 14 bases in between. Seattle patients were enrolled while actively infected and followed longitudinally.

The chain employs TRBV30 and TRBJ2-2; no clear D gene. Sample: peripheral blood. This TCR was recovered from a woman in her sixties with COVID-19, enrolled during active disease. CDR3 nucleotides: TGTGCCTGGAGTGAAGAAAACAGAAAGACCGGGGAGCTGTTTTTT. Translated, it gives CAWSEENRKTGELFF.